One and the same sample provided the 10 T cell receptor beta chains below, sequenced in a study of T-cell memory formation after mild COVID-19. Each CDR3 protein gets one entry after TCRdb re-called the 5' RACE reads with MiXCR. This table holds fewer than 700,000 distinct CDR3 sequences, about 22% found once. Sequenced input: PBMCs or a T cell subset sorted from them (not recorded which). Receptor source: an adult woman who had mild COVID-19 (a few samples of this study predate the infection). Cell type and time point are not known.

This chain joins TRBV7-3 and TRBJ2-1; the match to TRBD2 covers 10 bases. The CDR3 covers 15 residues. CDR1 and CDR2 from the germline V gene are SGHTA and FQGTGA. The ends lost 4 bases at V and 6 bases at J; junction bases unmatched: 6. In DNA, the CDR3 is TGTGCCAGCAGCTCGCCGGGACTAGCGATCAATGAGCAGTTCTTC. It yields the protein CASSSPGLAINEQFF.

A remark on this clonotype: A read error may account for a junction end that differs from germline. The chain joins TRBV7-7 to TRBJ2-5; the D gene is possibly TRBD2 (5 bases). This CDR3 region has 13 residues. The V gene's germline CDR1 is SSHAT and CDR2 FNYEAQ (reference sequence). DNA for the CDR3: TGTGCTAGCAGCTTCACTAGAGAGGAGACCCAGTACTTC. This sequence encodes CASSFTREETQYF. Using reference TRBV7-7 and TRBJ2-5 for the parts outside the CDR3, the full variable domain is GAGVSQSPRYKVTKRGQDVTLRCDPISSHATLYWYQQALGQGPEFLTYFNYEAQPDKSGLPSDRFSAERPEGSISTLTIQRTEQRDSAMYRCASSFTREETQYFGPGTRLLVL.

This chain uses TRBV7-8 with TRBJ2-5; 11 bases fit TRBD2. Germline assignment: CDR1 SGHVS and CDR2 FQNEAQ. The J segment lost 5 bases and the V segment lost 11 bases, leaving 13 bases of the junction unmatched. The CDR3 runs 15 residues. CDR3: CAVQGLAVSGETQYF. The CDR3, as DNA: TGTGCCGTACAGGGACTAGCGGTTTCCGGGGAGACCCAGTACTTC.

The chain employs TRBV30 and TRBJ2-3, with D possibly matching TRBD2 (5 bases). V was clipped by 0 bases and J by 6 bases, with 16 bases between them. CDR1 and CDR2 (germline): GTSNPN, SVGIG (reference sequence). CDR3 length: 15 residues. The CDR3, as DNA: TGTGCCTGGAGTGTAAGGCTAGCTCTGGACGATACGCAGTATTTT. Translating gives CAWSVRLALDDTQYF.

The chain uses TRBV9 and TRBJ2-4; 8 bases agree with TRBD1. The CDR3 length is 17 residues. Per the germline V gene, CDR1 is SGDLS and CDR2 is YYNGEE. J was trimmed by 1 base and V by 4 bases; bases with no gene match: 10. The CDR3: CASSLSGGEGAKNIQYF. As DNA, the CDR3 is TGTGCCAGCAGCCTCTCAGGGGGCGAGGGTGCCAAAAACATTCAGTACTTC.

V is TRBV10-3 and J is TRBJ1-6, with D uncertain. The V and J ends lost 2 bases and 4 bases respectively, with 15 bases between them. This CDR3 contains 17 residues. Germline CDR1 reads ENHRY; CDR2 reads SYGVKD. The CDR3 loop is CAISEVPRASYNSPLHF. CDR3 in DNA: TGTGCCATCAGTGAGGTGCCCCGGGCCTCGTATAATTCACCCCTCCACTTT.

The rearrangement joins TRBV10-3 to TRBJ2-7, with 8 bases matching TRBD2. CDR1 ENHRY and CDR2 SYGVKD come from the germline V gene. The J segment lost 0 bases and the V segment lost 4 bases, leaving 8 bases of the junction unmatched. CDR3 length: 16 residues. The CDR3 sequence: CAISGEAGARSYEQYF. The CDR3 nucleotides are TGTGCCATCAGTGGTGAAGCGGGAGCCCGCTCCTACGAGCAGTACTTC.

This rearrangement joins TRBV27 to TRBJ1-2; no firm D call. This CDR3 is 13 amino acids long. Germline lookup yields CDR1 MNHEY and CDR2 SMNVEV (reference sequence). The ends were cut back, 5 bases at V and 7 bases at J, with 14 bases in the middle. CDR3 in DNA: TGTGCCAGCAGTGGAATCGGGTCCGGTGGCTACACCTTC. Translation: CASSGIGSGGYTF.

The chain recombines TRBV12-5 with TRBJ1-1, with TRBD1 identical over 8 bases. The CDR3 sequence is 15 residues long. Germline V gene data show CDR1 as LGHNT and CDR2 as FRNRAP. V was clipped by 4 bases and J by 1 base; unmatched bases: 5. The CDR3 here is CASGSHRGGNTEAFF. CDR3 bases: TGTGCTAGTGGTTCCCACAGGGGGGGGAACACTGAAGCTTTCTTT.

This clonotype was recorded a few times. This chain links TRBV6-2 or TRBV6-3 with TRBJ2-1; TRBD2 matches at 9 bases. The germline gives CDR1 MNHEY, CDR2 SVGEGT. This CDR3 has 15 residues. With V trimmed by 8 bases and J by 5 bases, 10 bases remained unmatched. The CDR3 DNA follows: TGTGCCAGCGCCATGGCGGGAGGGCCTCACAATGAGCAGTTCTTC. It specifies CASAMAGGPHNEQFF.